One sample yielded the 2 T cell receptor beta chains listed below, sequenced in a study of blood T cell repertoires in COVID-19. The assay was immunoSEQ multiplex PCR, and TCRdb's table has in-frame clones only and misses some. The table includes 250,000 to 300,000 clones, 86% detected once. The sequenced material came from peripheral blood. These receptors were taken from a woman younger than 45 with active or convalescent COVID-19.

CDR3 amino acids: CASSNVELAKNIQYF. As DNA, the CDR3 is TGTGCCAGCAGCAACGTCGAGCTAGCCAAAAACATTCAGTACTTC. The J gene is TRBJ2-4, the V gene TRBV28, with D unclear. Germline V gives CDR1 MDHEN, CDR2 SYDVKM. This CDR3 has 15 residues. V dropped 6 bases and J dropped 0 bases, with 12 bases sitting between them.

The chain employs TRBV5-5 and TRBJ2-4; 8 bases agree with TRBD2. There are 14 residues in the CDR3. The germline CDR1 and CDR2 sequences are SGHKS and YYEKEE (reference sequence). Trimming removed 0 bases from V and 8 bases from J; junction bases left unmatched: 4. The CDR3 DNA reads TGTGCCAGCAGCTTGGCGCTCGGGGGGGACATTCAGTACTTC. It encodes CASSLALGGDIQYF.